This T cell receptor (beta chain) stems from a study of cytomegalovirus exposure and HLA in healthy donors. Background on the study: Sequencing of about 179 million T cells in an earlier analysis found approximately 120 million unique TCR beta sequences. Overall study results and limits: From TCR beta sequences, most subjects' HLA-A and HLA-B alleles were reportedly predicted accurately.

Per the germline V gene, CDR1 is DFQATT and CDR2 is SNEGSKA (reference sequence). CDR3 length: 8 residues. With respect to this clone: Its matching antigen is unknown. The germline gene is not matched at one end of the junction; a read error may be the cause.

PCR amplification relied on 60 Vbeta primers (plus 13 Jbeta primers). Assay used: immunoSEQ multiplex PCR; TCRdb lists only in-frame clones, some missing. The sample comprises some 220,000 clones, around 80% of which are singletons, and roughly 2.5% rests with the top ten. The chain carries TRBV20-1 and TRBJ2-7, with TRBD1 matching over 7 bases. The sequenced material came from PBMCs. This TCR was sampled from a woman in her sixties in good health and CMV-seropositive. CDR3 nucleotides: TGCAGTGCTAGGTCGGACAGGTTC. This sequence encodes CSARSDRF.